These 17 T cell receptor beta chains originate from one sample sequenced in a study of CD4 and CD8 cells across lung adenocarcinoma regions. TCRdb analysed the PCR reads with MiXCR anew, one entry per CDR3 protein. Seen here are about 4,400 distinct CDR3 sequences, about 50% observed once, and the top ten hold about 16%. The sequenced material came from CD4+ T cells from the center of a lung tumor. Every receptor here comes from a female donor with lung adenocarcinoma. The CD4 and CD8 labels of this study may be unreliable.

This rearrangement joins TRBV6-1 to TRBJ2-1; D unclear. The J call may not be correct, given that the DNA end is closer to TRBJ2-5. Germline CDR1 MNHNS, CDR2 SASEGT. This CDR3 is 13 amino acids long. The CDR3 region is CASSEEVWETQYF. The CDR3 DNA reads as TGTGCCAGCAGTGAAGAGGTTTGGGAGACCCAGTACTTC.

This clonotype appeared once. One junction end does not reproduce the germline sequence, and a read error may be involved. The rearrangement links TRBV6-1 to TRBJ2-5, with 8 bases identical to TRBD2. The germline V gene has CDR1 MNHNS and CDR2 SASEGT. The CDR3 has 12 amino acids. CDR3 in DNA: TGTGCCAGCAGTGGGGCGAGACTAGCGACGATCTTC. This translates into CASSGARLATIF.

This clonotype is medium-sized. V is TRBV24-1 and J is TRBJ2-1; D is undetermined. V lost 3 bases, J lost 5 bases, and 13 bases lay in between. This CDR3 is 15 amino acids long. Germline-derived CDR1 and CDR2 are KGHDR and SFDVKD. The CDR3 DNA reads as TGTGCCACCAGTGATGCCGAACGGGCCGACAATGAGCAGTTCTTC. Its translation is CATSDAERADNEQFF.

This clonotype qualifies as medium-sized. This rearrangement joins TRBV25-1 to TRBJ2-1; TRBD2 matches at 11 bases. CDR3 length equals 16 residues. With 3 bases clipped from V and 2 bases from J, the junction kept 3 bases outside the gene matches. The germline gives CDR1 MGHDK, CDR2 SYGVNS. The CDR3 loop is CASSELAGGAYNEQFF. CDR3 sequence (DNA): TGTGCCAGCAGTGAGCTAGCGGGAGGAGCCTACAATGAGCAGTTCTTC.

The chain recombines TRBV6-1 with TRBJ2-5; D gene unclear. Judging by the DNA end, TRBJ2-7 fits better; the J call may be wrong. Germline V gene data show CDR1 as MNHNS and CDR2 as SASEGT. This CDR3 has 14 residues. For the CDR3, the DNA is TGTGCCAGCAGTGAACTCCCCGGCACCTACGAGCAGTACTTC. Protein sequence: CASSELPGTYEQYF.

A few counts support this clonotype. The chain has TRBV6-5 and TRBJ1-3; D gene unclear. From germline, CDR1 is MNHEY and CDR2 SVGAGI. V shed 2 bases and J shed 4 bases, with 9 bases lying between them. The CDR3 spans 14 residues. CDR3 sequence: CASSYDFGGNTIYF. The CDR3 coding sequence is TGTGCCAGCAGTTACGATTTCGGGGGAAACACCATATATTTT.

The chain combines TRBV27 with TRBJ1-1, with 9 bases that match TRBD1. CDR1 and CDR2 (germline): MNHEY, SMNVEV (reference sequence). V was clipped by 4 bases and J by 3 bases; unmatched bases: 0. The length of the CDR3 is 13 residues. The CDR3: CASSWTGDTEAFF. The CDR3 DNA sequence: TGTGCCAGCAGTTGGACAGGGGACACTGAAGCTTTCTTT.

The genes are TRBV7-3 and TRBJ2-1; 10 nucleotides line up with TRBD2. Germline CDR1 is SGHTA and CDR2 is FQGTGA. CDR3 length equals 15 residues. V shed 1 base, J shed 7 bases, and the junction held 4 bases outside the gene matches. The CDR3 region has the DNA TGTGCCAGCAGCTTAATAGCGGGAGGACCGAATGAGCAGTTCTTC. This translates into CASSLIAGGPNEQFF.

The chain has TRBV6-1 and TRBJ2-1, with D unresolved. Germline-derived CDR1 and CDR2 are MNHNS and SASEGT. V was pared by 4 bases and J by 12 bases, with 16 bases between. The CDR3 is made up of 13 amino acids. The CDR3 DNA is TGTGCCAGCAGTGCCCTTTCTACTCCCTGGCAGTTCTTC. It translates to CASSALSTPWQFF.

In this sample, this clonotype is medium-sized. The gene calls are TRBV24-1 and TRBJ2-3, with 8 bases that match TRBD2. The CDR3 is 17 residues long. Germline V lookup: CDR1 KGHDR, CDR2 SFDVKD. After removal of 3 bases from V and 1 base from J, the junction contained 8 bases not matched to a gene. DNA for the CDR3: TGTGCCACCAGTGATCCCACACCAGCGGGAGGCACAGATACGCAGTATTTT. This gives the protein CATSDPTPAGGTDTQYF.

The V call is TRBV6-1, the J call TRBJ2-1, with D perhaps matching TRBD2 (6 bases). Deletions cut 6 bases from V and 5 bases from J, with 17 bases between. The CDR3 has 15 amino acids. Germline CDR1 reads MNHNS; CDR2 reads SASEGT. CDR3 residues: CASRGLGLRDNEQFF. The CDR3 bases are TGTGCCAGCAGAGGGTTGGGACTTAGGGACAATGAGCAGTTCTTC.

This chain connects TRBV6-5 to TRBJ2-5, with D possibly being TRBD1 or TRBD2 (5 bases each). The V and J ends lost 0 bases and 7 bases respectively, with 12 bases between them. The CDR3 extends over 14 amino acids. CDR1 and CDR2 (germline): MNHEY, SVGAGI. The CDR3 bases are TGTGCCAGCAGTTACTCCCGGGACGGCGGGACCCAGTACTTC. The encoded protein is CASSYSRDGGTQYF.

The chain combines TRBV6-1 with TRBJ1-5; D not certain. CDR3 length: 14 residues. Trimming shortened V by 5 bases and J by 4 bases, and 12 bases separated the two germline ends. Per the germline V gene, CDR1 is MNHNS and CDR2 is SASEGT. CDR3 nucleotides: TGTGCCAGCAGTCCCACCGAGGAAAATCAGCCCCAGCATTTT. This translates into CASSPTEENQPQHF.

This clonotype is medium-sized (0.01 to 0.1%) within its sample. The chain has TRBV4-1 and TRBJ2-3; possibly TRBD1 or TRBD2 for D (5 bases each). The ends were cut back, 0 bases at V and 4 bases at J, with 11 bases in the middle. Per the germline V gene, CDR1 is MGHRA and CDR2 is YSYEKL. The CDR3 contains 15 residues. The CDR3: CASSQEGVIADTQYF. CDR3 sequence (DNA): TGCGCCAGCAGCCAAGAGGGGGTAATAGCAGATACGCAGTATTTT.

The sample holds a few counts of this clonotype. Here the CDR3 reads CAGRGGGDKETQYF. CDR3 nucleotides: TGTGCGGGCCGAGGGGGCGGTGACAAAGAGACGCAGTATTTT. This chain connects TRBV10-3 to TRBJ2-3; 7 bases are a match to TRBD1. Germline lookup yields CDR1 ENHRY and CDR2 SYGVKD. The CDR3 contains 14 residues.

By its share, this clonotype is medium-sized. The rearrangement uses TRBV7-2 and TRBJ2-2, with 8 bases lining up with TRBD2. The V and J ends lost 5 bases and 5 bases, in that order; junction bases with no gene match: 13. This CDR3 spans 17 amino acids. Germline V gives CDR1 SGHTA, CDR2 FQGNSA. The CDR3 DNA is TGTGCCAGCAGCGGGGGGCGAGCGGGAGTGGGTACCGGGGAGCTGTTTTTT. Its translation: CASSGGRAGVGTGELFF.

The V call is TRBV5-1, the J call TRBJ2-2; 11 positions agree with TRBD2. This CDR3 has 15 residues. Losses at the gene ends were 0 bases for V and 6 bases for J; bases not matched to a gene: 1. CDR1 is SGHRS, CDR2 YFSETQ, per germline. CDR3 region: CASSLVAGGSGELFF. The CDR3, as DNA: TGCGCCAGCAGCTTGGTAGCGGGAGGGTCCGGGGAGCTGTTTTTT. Full variable domain (missing parts from reference TRBV5-1 and TRBJ2-2): KAGVTQTPRYLIKTRGQQVTLSCSPISGHRSVSWYQQTPGQGLQFLFEYFSETQRNKGNFPGRFSGRQFSNSRSEMNVSTLELGDSALYLCASSLVAGGSGELFFGEGSRLTVL.